Given below is one T cell receptor (beta chain) in context. CDR3 length: 15 amino acids. Germline CDR1 and CDR2: SGHKS and YYEKEE (reference sequence). With V trimmed by 3 bases and J by 4 bases, 9 bases remained unmatched. The data are from a study of T cell changes during pregnancy in multiple sclerosis. Produced via immunoSEQ multiplex PCR; TCRdb's table is partial and in-frame only. Of roughly 80,000 clones detected, 85% to 95% appear once; the ten largest clones hold around 2.6%. Sequencing was performed on peripheral blood, taken after pregnancy. The genes are TRBV5-5 and TRBJ1-2; 7 nucleotides match TRBD1. This clonotype originated in a female donor in good health, enrolled as a control in a pregnancy study. CDR3 protein: CASSSVGTAIYGYTF. Here the CDR3 DNA reads TGTGCCAGCAGCTCCGTCGGGACAGCTATCTATGGCTACACCTTC. Looking up the rest from reference TRBV5-5 and TRBJ1-2 gives the full variable domain: DAGVTQSPTHLIKTRGQQVTLRCSPISGHKSVSWYQQVLGQGPQFIFQYYEKEERGRGNFPDRFSARQFPNYSSELNVNALLLGDSALYLCASSSVGTAIYGYTFGSGTRLTVV.